This T cell receptor beta chain derives from a study of cytomegalovirus exposure and HLA in healthy donors. Overall study findings and caveats: Earlier analysis yielded a pattern in which most TCR beta V segments were productive about 90% or about 30% of the time. Accounts indicate the classifier identified cytomegalovirus status with strong specificity and sensitivity. In a later analysis, several top co-occurrence clusters appeared linked to parvovirus B19, influenza, CMV and Epstein-Barr virus.

Note on this clone: As yet, its antigen is unknown.

Germline V gene sequence: CDR1 MNHEY, CDR2 SVGAGI. This CDR3 spans 15 amino acids. With V trimmed by 6 bases and J by 4 bases, 9 bases remained unmatched. The primer mix had 60 Vbeta and 13 Jbeta primers. Clones were read by immunoSEQ multiplex PCR, and TCRdb kept only the in-frame ones, dropping some. This table holds a few hundred thousand clones, 85% to 95% found once. This TCR was recovered from a girl aged 2 to 10 in good health and CMV-seronegative. Sequenced input: PBMCs. V and J are TRBV6-5 and TRBJ2-7; 10 bases are shared with TRBD2. DNA of the CDR3: TGTGCCAGCAGAATAGCGGGGGGACTCCCATACGAGCAGTACTTC. It yields the protein CASRIAGGLPYEQYF.